The 10 T cell receptor beta chains presented below share a single source sample, sequenced in a study of OX40 agonist ivuxolimab in advanced cancers. Profiling relied on immunoSEQ multiplex PCR, and the TCRdb table lists in-frame clones only, not all of them. The sample lists some 80,000 clones, just under 95% seen once, with around 0.7% in the top ten. This specimen was CD4+ or CD8+ T cells sorted from blood, taken in a trial of the OX40 agonist ivuxolimab. The receptors were gathered from an adult with an advanced solid tumor such as melanoma, head and neck, liver or kidney cancer.

The chain carries TRBV10-1 and TRBJ2-2, with 9 positions matching TRBD1. V lost 4 bases, J lost 5 bases, and 8 bases stayed unmatched. The CDR3 loop spans 16 amino acids. Germline V gives CDR1 WNHNN, CDR2 SYGVQD (reference sequence). This CDR3 is CASSGSGTGITGELFF. The CDR3 nucleotides are TGCGCCAGCAGTGGTTCCGGGACAGGGATTACCGGGGAGCTGTTTTTT.

This clone was found once. This sequence joins TRBV27 and TRBJ2-5; D gene unclear. Germline V CDR1 and CDR2: MNHEY, SMNVEV (reference sequence). V lost 7 bases and J 5 bases, leaving 17 bases between the germline ends. This CDR3 spans 14 amino acids. CDR3 nucleotides: TGTGCCAGCACCAGCTTTCGGAGCCATGAGACCCAGTACTTC. It yields the protein CASTSFRSHETQYF.

J is TRBJ2-7 and V is TRBV7-9, with TRBD2 matching 7 bases. The germline V gene encodes CDR1 SEHNR and CDR2 FQNEAQ (reference sequence). The CDR3 runs 14 residues. V lost 5 bases and J lost 5; bases outside the gene matches: 9. The CDR3: CASSKTGGAHEQYF. CDR3 DNA sequence: TGTGCCAGCAGCAAAACGGGGGGAGCCCACGAGCAGTACTTC.

J is TRBJ2-1 and V is TRBV27; TRBD2 agrees at 8 bases. Germline values: CDR1 MNHEY, CDR2 SMNVEV (reference sequence). The V segment lost 7 bases and the J segment 0 bases; nucleotides outside the gene matches: 8. There are 16 residues in the CDR3. CDR3 DNA: TGTGCCAGCACTCGCCAAAGCGGGAGCTCCTACAATGAGCAGTTCTTC. Translating it yields CASTRQSGSSYNEQFF.

This clone has a single count. The rearrangement links TRBV30 to TRBJ2-7; TRBD1 agrees at 12 bases. V lost 5 bases and J lost 7; bases outside the gene matches: 12. Germline CDR1 reads GTSNPN; CDR2 reads SVGIG (reference sequence). This CDR3 is built from 15 residues. CDR3 sequence: CAWDTSGQGAVEQYF. CDR3 nucleotides: TGTGCCTGGGACACCTCGGGACAGGGGGCGGTAGAGCAGTACTTC.

The chain uses TRBV19 and TRBJ1-6; tentative D call: TRBD1 (6 bases). Germline V CDR1 and CDR2: LNHDA, SQIVND (reference sequence). V was shortened by 0 bases and J by 7 bases, with 13 bases between the two germline ends. CDR3 size: 16 residues. CDR3 amino acids: CASSIDEQGWNSPLHF. Written as DNA, the CDR3 is TGTGCCAGTAGTATAGATGAACAGGGTTGGAATTCACCCCTCCACTTT.

The gene calls are TRBV18 and TRBJ2-1; D assignment may be TRBD1 or TRBD2 (5 bases each). Trimming pared 2 bases from V and 5 bases from J, leaving 13 bases between. CDR1 and CDR2 (germline): KGHSH, LQKENI. The CDR3 has 15 amino acids. CDR3 nucleotide sequence: TGTGCCAGCTCACCAGGGACCCAAACCAACAATGAGCAGTTCTTC. Amino acid sequence: CASSPGTQTNNEQFF.

V usage is TRBV5-4 and J usage is TRBJ2-3; D possibly matches TRBD1 or TRBD2 (5 bases each). The germline V and J ends were trimmed by 4 bases and 2 bases, with 8 bases remaining between them. Germline assignment: CDR1 SGHNT and CDR2 YYREEE (reference sequence). The CDR3 has 13 residues. The CDR3 loop reads CASSRGATDTQYF. In DNA form, the CDR3 reads TGTGCCAGCAGCAGAGGGGCCACAGATACGCAGTATTTT.

J is TRBJ2-2 and V is TRBV19, with 7 bases fitting TRBD2. This CDR3 is built from 14 residues. V trimming: 8 bases; J trimming: 5 bases; junction bases outside the gene matches: 8. The germline V gene has CDR1 LNHDA and CDR2 SQIVND (reference sequence). The CDR3: CASCPSGLTGELFF. In DNA, the CDR3 is TGTGCCAGTTGTCCTAGCGGCCTTACCGGGGAGCTGTTTTTT.

The V gene is TRBV6-5, the J gene TRBJ2-7, with TRBD2 matching 9 bases. Per the germline V gene, CDR1 is MNHEY and CDR2 is SVGAGI. V shed 2 bases, J shed 3 bases, and the junction held 2 bases outside the gene matches. This CDR3 is 14 amino acids long. The CDR3 sequence: CASSYSGRLYEQYF. DNA of the CDR3: TGTGCCAGCAGTTACAGCGGGAGGCTCTACGAGCAGTACTTC.